The clone carrying this T cell receptor beta chain occurred once. These data belong to a study of tumor-infiltrating lymphocytes in primary liver carcinoma. With 7 bases removed from V and 2 bases from J, the gap between germline ends came to 30 bases. The CDR3 contains 19 residues. Germline CDR1 SEHNR, CDR2 FQNEAQ (reference sequence). Co-extraction of RNA and DNA was performed on roughly 20-33 mg of unsorted bulk tissue. TCR beta cDNA came from roughly 450 ng total RNA, primed with a constant-region primer. Construction of TCR beta libraries relied on three successive nested multiplex PCR rounds employing slightly modified ARM-PCR. The first two PCR rounds, roughly 10 cycles each, used TRBV1-TRBV30 forward primers and a C-beta reverse primer. TCRdb re-called the multiplex PCR reads with MiXCR, one entry per CDR3 protein. Here the sample spans tens of thousands of distinct CDR3 sequences, over 65% being singletons.

This chain uses TRBV7-9 with TRBJ2-7, with D tentatively TRBD2 (6 bases). The specimen sequenced was liver tumor tissue from sampling region 2. The subset was: tumor region T2, inferior pole. The clonotype comes from a man aged 35-49 years with primary liver carcinoma and hepatitis B virus infection. CDR3 sequence reads: CASNHPVEGKMFNPYEQYF. In DNA form, the CDR3 reads TGTGCCAGCAACCATCCCGTGGAGGGCAAAATGTTCAACCCCTACGAGCAGTACTTC.